This T cell receptor beta chain came from a study of blood T cells in healthy people across ages. This clonotype was counted at least ten times. Staff drew about 10 milliliters of peripheral blood from each donor. The CDR3 consists of 14 residues. V was pared by 7 bases and J by 2 bases, with 12 bases between. Sample-barcoded 5' priming and a J-beta primer mix drove a second PCR of roughly 7 to 11 cycles. TCRdb called the 5' RACE reads again in MiXCR, with one record for every CDR3 protein. The table shows approximately 1.5 million distinct CDR3 sequences, with about 31% occurring only once. J is TRBJ2-1 and V is TRBV12-3 or TRBV12-4; D is possibly TRBD1 (7 bases). The sample was blood. The TCR comes from a woman under 40 in good health. Here the CDR3 reads CASKEGATYNEQFF. CDR3 DNA sequence: TGTGCCAGCAAGGAGGGGGCAACCTACAATGAGCAGTTCTTC.